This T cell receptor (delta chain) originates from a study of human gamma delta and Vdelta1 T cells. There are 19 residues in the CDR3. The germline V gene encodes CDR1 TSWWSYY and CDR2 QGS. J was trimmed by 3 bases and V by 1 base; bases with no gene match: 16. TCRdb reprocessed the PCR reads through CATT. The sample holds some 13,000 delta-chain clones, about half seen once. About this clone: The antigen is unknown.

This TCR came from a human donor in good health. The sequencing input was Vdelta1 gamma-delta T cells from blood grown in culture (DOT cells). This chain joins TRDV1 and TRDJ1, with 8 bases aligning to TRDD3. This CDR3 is CALGEHTRWGMDGADKLIF. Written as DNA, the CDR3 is TGTGCTCTTGGGGAACACACGAGATGGGGGATGGATGGGGCCGATAAACTCATCTTT.